The 31 T cell receptor beta chains given below trace back to one sample, sequenced in a study of identical twins. TCRdb re-analysed the 5' RACE reads in MiXCR, keeping a single row per CDR3 protein. Of 400,000 to 600,000 distinct CDR3 sequences in the sample, about 22% are singletons; the top ten hold around 0.47%. A further study also used this sample, focusing on yellow fever vaccine responses in identical twins.

Sequences were obtained from CD4+ T cells sorted from blood. Receptors were obtained from a woman aged 18-29 years in good health.

This clonotype was counted only a few times. The chain links TRBV2 to TRBJ1-4; 8 bases are a match to TRBD1. The CDR3 spans 14 residues. V lost 6 bases and J lost 7; bases outside the gene matches: 7. Germline CDR1 SNHLY, CDR2 FYNNEI. The chain's CDR3 is CASSQTGVFEKLFF. The DNA of the CDR3 is TGTGCCAGCAGCCAGACAGGGGTCTTTGAAAAACTGTTTTTT.

This chain joins TRBV11-1 and TRBJ2-2; a weak D match, TRBD2 (5 bases). Per germline, CDR1 SGHAT and CDR2 FQDESV (reference sequence). This CDR3 has 12 amino acids. V lost 6 bases and J 14 bases, leaving 16 bases between the germline ends. The CDR3 protein is CASSPSGFKLFF. As DNA, the CDR3 is TGTGCCAGCAGTCCCTCGGGATTTAAACTGTTTTTT.

This clonotype turned up a few times. This chain uses TRBV14 with TRBJ2-1, with TRBD1 as a possible D gene (6 bases). The CDR3 is 15 residues long. The germline CDR1 and CDR2 sequences are SGHDN and FVKESK. Trimming pared 2 bases from V and 8 bases from J, leaving 16 bases between. The CDR3 region is CASSQTAQGFDEQFF. The CDR3 DNA sequence: TGTGCCAGCAGCCAAACGGCCCAGGGGTTCGATGAGCAGTTCTTC.

In its sample, this clonotype was seen a few times. The chain recombines TRBV20-1 with TRBJ1-2; tentative D call: TRBD1 (6 bases). V lost 7 bases and J lost 2, with 11 bases in between. The CDR3 runs 12 residues. The V gene's germline CDR1 is DFQATT and CDR2 SNEGSKA (reference sequence). The DNA of the CDR3 is TGCAGTGTCGCCAGGGGCAACTATGGCTACACCTTC. Translation: CSVARGNYGYTF.

The chain combines TRBV10-3 with TRBJ2-3; 10 bases match TRBD2. V was clipped by 2 bases and J by 0 bases; unmatched bases: 2. The germline V gene has CDR1 ENHRY and CDR2 SYGVKD. The CDR3 runs 16 residues. The CDR3 sequence: CAISEGLAASTDTQYF. CDR3 DNA: TGTGCCATCAGTGAGGGACTAGCGGCCAGCACAGATACGCAGTATTTT.

This chain uses TRBV20-1 with TRBJ2-7; 7 nucleotides match TRBD1. Losses at the gene ends were 1 base for V and 3 bases for J; bases not matched to a gene: 9. Germline V gene data show CDR1 as DFQATT and CDR2 as SNEGSKA (reference sequence). CDR3 length equals 15 residues. The CDR3 region has the DNA TGCAGTGCTAGAGGTGGAACGGGACAGAGCTACGAGCAGTACTTC. Protein product: CSARGGTGQSYEQYF.

This clonotype was seen a handful of times. CDR3 nucleotide sequence: TGCGCCAGCAGCACCACGACAACAGGGGCCAATTCACCCCTCCACTTT. It is translated as CASSTTTTGANSPLHF. This chain joins TRBV5-1 and TRBJ1-6, with 7 bases identical to TRBD1. V shed 4 bases and J 7 bases; nucleotides not matched to a gene: 11. Germline V lookup: CDR1 SGHRS, CDR2 YFSETQ. The CDR3 has 16 amino acids.

This clonotype turned up a few times. The chain recombines TRBV6-2 or TRBV6-3 with TRBJ2-7; D is possibly TRBD1 or TRBD2 (5 bases each). The CDR3 covers 14 residues. Trimming stripped 6 bases from V and 6 bases from J, with 18 bases between. CDR1 is MNHEY, CDR2 SVGEGT, per germline. The CDR3 loop is CASRSGTKYVEQYF. The CDR3 DNA reads as TGTGCCAGCAGATCCGGGACCAAATACGTCGAGCAGTACTTC.

J is TRBJ2-7 and V is TRBV29-1; D gene ambiguous. Deletions cut 7 bases from V and 8 bases from J, with 12 bases between. The CDR3 sequence is 10 residues long. The germline gives CDR1 SQVTM, CDR2 ANQGSEA. The CDR3 spells CSAADIQQYF. The CDR3 DNA follows: TGCAGCGCCGCTGACATCCAGCAGTACTTC.

This clonotype came up many times. The chain combines TRBV24-1 with TRBJ2-5; 10 nucleotides line up with TRBD2. In germline, CDR1 is KGHDR, CDR2 SFDVKD. The CDR3 totals 16 residues. V shed 4 bases, J shed 5 bases, and the junction held 9 bases outside the gene matches. In nucleotides, the CDR3 is TGTGCCACCAGTGACCCGGGACTAGCGCCTGGGGAGACCCAGTACTTC. Its translation: CATSDPGLAPGETQYF.

The V call is TRBV25-1, the J call TRBJ2-7, with D unclear. This CDR3 spans 17 amino acids. CDR1 MGHDK and CDR2 SYGVNS come from the germline V gene. Trimming left V 2 bases short and J 3 bases short, with 20 bases between. CDR3 residues: CASSEGVGSWGNYEQYV. The DNA of the CDR3 is TGTGCCAGCAGTGAAGGCGTAGGATCCTGGGGTAACTACGAGCAGTACGTC.

The V and J genes are TRBV2 and TRBJ2-1; 9 nucleotides agree with TRBD2. Germline V gives CDR1 SNHLY, CDR2 FYNNEI. Trimming at V came to 5 bases and at J to 6 bases, leaving 8 bases not matched to a gene. The CDR3 totals 15 residues. The CDR3 loop reads CASSIGLAGSNEQFF. CDR3 nucleotide sequence: TGTGCCAGCAGTATAGGCCTAGCGGGGAGCAATGAGCAGTTCTTC.

This clonotype has more than one count but fewer than ten. The chain has TRBV6-1 and TRBJ1-1, with 9 positions matching TRBD1. Germline V gene sequence: CDR1 MNHNS, CDR2 SASEGT. CDR3 length: 16 amino acids. Trimming took 5 bases from V and 3 from J; bases not matched to a gene: 10. The CDR3 sequence is CASSRILTGGDTEAFF. CDR3 sequence (DNA): TGTGCCAGCAGTCGGATCTTGACAGGGGGGGACACTGAAGCTTTCTTT.

This chain uses TRBV5-1 with TRBJ2-3, with 7 positions matching TRBD2. CDR1 SGHRS and CDR2 YFSETQ come from the germline V gene. The CDR3 length is 17 residues. Trimming took 0 bases from V and 3 from J; bases not matched to a gene: 10. The CDR3 loop is CASSLAPSRGGTDTQYF. CDR3 nucleotide sequence: TGCGCCAGCAGCTTGGCCCCTTCGCGGGGAGGGACAGATACGCAGTATTTT.

This clonotype has at least ten counts. The rearrangement uses TRBV11-2 and TRBJ1-4; D might be TRBD1 (6 bases). The CDR3 sequence is 14 residues long. Germline V CDR1 and CDR2: SGHAT, FQNNGV. Trimming shortened V by 0 bases and J by 12 bases, and 14 bases separated the two germline ends. The CDR3 DNA follows: TGTGCCAGCAGCTTAGACCGTGGGGGCACAGAACTGTTTTTT. Translation gives CASSLDRGGTELFF.

V and J are TRBV20-1 and TRBJ2-5, with D perhaps TRBD2 (5 bases). Germline CDR1 reads DFQATT; CDR2 reads SNEGSKA (reference sequence). The CDR3 sequence is 14 residues long. V shed 5 bases and J shed 5 bases, with 18 bases lying between them. The CDR3 DNA reads TGCAGTGCTTCACGGACTCAATTGAGGGAGACCCAGTACTTC. Amino acid sequence: CSASRTQLRETQYF.

This clonotype was counted a few times. The J gene is TRBJ2-3, the V gene TRBV20-1; TRBD2 matches at 14 bases. Germline assignment: CDR1 DFQATT and CDR2 SNEGSKA (reference sequence). The CDR3 spans 17 residues. The V and J ends lost 5 bases and 0 bases, in that order; junction bases with no gene match: 7. CDR3 loop: CSAQTSGRAWSTDTQYF. The CDR3 nucleotides read TGCAGTGCTCAGACTAGCGGGAGGGCCTGGAGCACAGATACGCAGTATTTT.

This clonotype turned up a few times. The chain joins TRBV28 to TRBJ2-3; 9 bases are shared with TRBD2. The CDR3 length is 16 residues. CDR1 and CDR2 (germline): MDHEN, SYDVKM. The V gene end was trimmed by 5 bases and the J gene end by 0 bases; junction bases not matched to a gene: 6. CDR3 coding DNA: TGTGCCAGCAGTGACCCTAGCGGGACAAGCACAGATACGCAGTATTTT. Translation: CASSDPSGTSTDTQYF.

There are a few counts of this clonotype. The rearrangement uses TRBV12-3 or TRBV12-4 and TRBJ1-5; D unclear. The CDR3 is 15 amino acids. The V end was cut by 3 bases, the J end by 0 bases, with 9 bases between. The CDR3 sequence: CASSLGRLSNQPQHF. The CDR3 DNA reads as TGTGCCAGCAGTTTGGGCAGACTTAGCAATCAGCCCCAGCATTTT.

This clonotype was detected a few times. As DNA, the CDR3 is TGTGCCAGCAGCCCGGCGGGCGGCACAGATACGCAGTATTTT. Translated: CASSPAGGTDTQYF. V is TRBV7-8 and J is TRBJ2-3; maybe TRBD2 (5 bases). In germline, CDR1 is SGHVS, CDR2 FQNEAQ. Trimming took 5 bases from V and 1 from J, leaving 10 bases between them. The CDR3 consists of 14 residues.

The V call is TRBV18, the J call TRBJ1-2; a weak D match, TRBD1 (6 bases). This CDR3 has 13 amino acids. The V gene lost 2 bases and the J gene lost 8 bases, with 12 bases spanning the gap. Per germline, CDR1 KGHSH and CDR2 LQKENI. The CDR3 loop is CASSPGTPTGYTF. As DNA, the CDR3 is TGTGCCAGCTCACCAGGGACACCGACCGGCTACACCTTC.

This clonotype showed up just a few times. The CDR3 here is CASSLGQLQANVLTF. Written as DNA, the CDR3 is TGTGCCAGCAGTTTAGGTCAGTTACAGGCCAACGTCCTGACTTTC. J is TRBJ2-6 and V is TRBV12-3 or TRBV12-4; no clear D gene. Trimming shortened V by 1 base and J by 6 bases, and 10 bases separated the two germline ends. This CDR3 has 15 residues.

The V call is TRBV29-1, the J call TRBJ2-1; possibly TRBD2 for D (7 bases). This CDR3 contains 13 residues. With 7 bases removed from V and 6 bases from J, the gap between germline ends came to 16 bases. Germline lookup yields CDR1 SQVTM and CDR2 ANQGSEA. CDR3 DNA sequence: TGCAGCGGGGGGGGGCTTTGGCTCAATGAGCAGTTCTTC. It translates to CSGGGLWLNEQFF.

This clonotype was seen once. The chain recombines TRBV11-2 with TRBJ2-1, with TRBD2 identical over 9 bases. The V gene end was trimmed by 6 bases and the J gene end by 10 bases; junction bases not matched to a gene: 10. The CDR3 contains 14 residues. Per germline, CDR1 SGHAT and CDR2 FQNNGV. The CDR3 DNA sequence: TGTGCCAGCAGACTCCGACTAGCGGAGGGAGAGCAGTTCTTC. Protein product: CASRLRLAEGEQFF.

The chain links TRBV7-2 to TRBJ2-7; 8 bases are shared with TRBD1. CDR3 length: 17 amino acids. Germline-derived CDR1 and CDR2 are SGHTA and FQGNSA. V trimming: 2 bases; J trimming: 0 bases; junction bases outside the gene matches: 9. DNA for the CDR3: TGTGCCAGCAGCTTAAGCTCGACAGGGGTCTTCTCCTACGAGCAGTACTTC. Amino acid sequence: CASSLSSTGVFSYEQYF.

The CDR3 bases are TGTGCCACCAGTGACCACAGGGCCTACGAGCAGTACTTC. This codes for CATSDHRAYEQYF. V gene TRBV24-1 combines with J gene TRBJ2-7; D perhaps matches TRBD1 (6 bases). Per germline, CDR1 KGHDR and CDR2 SFDVKD. This CDR3 spans 13 amino acids. The V end lost 4 bases, the J end lost 2 bases, and 8 bases lay between the germline ends.

This chain links TRBV7-9 with TRBJ2-5; D call uncertain. Trimming left V 4 bases short and J 1 base short, with 7 bases between. This CDR3 has 13 residues. Per the germline V gene, CDR1 is SEHNR and CDR2 is FQNEAQ (reference sequence). CDR3 DNA sequence: TGTGCCAGCAGCTCGAACCCCCAAGAGACCCAGTACTTC. Translated, it gives CASSSNPQETQYF.

The chain joins TRBV11-3 to TRBJ2-2; D remains ambiguous. The ends were cut back, 0 bases at V and 1 base at J, with 6 bases in the middle. Germline V gene data show CDR1 as SGHNT and CDR2 as YENEEA. CDR3 length: 15 residues. The CDR3 protein is CASSLEGKNTGELFF. For the CDR3, the DNA is TGTGCCAGCAGCTTAGAGGGCAAGAACACCGGGGAGCTGTTTTTT.

This chain joins TRBV5-1 and TRBJ2-5; no clear D. The CDR3 is made up of 16 amino acids. The V end was cut by 5 bases, the J end by 1 base, with 18 bases between. The germline V gene has CDR1 SGHRS and CDR2 YFSETQ. The CDR3 region is CASRPLSGIIQETQYF. CDR3 coding DNA: TGCGCCAGCAGGCCTTTGTCTGGGATAATCCAAGAGACCCAGTACTTC.

V is TRBV18 and J is TRBJ2-7, with D maybe TRBD1 (6 bases). The CDR3 length is 12 residues. V gave up 4 bases and J gave up 3 bases, with 7 bases separating them. CDR1 KGHSH and CDR2 LQKENI come from the germline V gene. The CDR3 sequence is CASSQDSYEQYV. CDR3 bases: TGTGCCAGCTCACAGGACAGCTACGAGCAGTACGTC.

In its sample, this clonotype was seen a few times. The chain recombines TRBV24-1 with TRBJ2-1; D unclear. The CDR3 is made up of 16 amino acids. Trimming left V 4 bases short and J 0 bases short, with 12 bases between. Germline V lookup: CDR1 KGHDR, CDR2 SFDVKD. The CDR3 DNA reads TGTGCCACCAGTGACTCGACTCCTACCTCCTACAATGAGCAGTTCTTC. Amino acids: CATSDSTPTSYNEQFF.